Listed here are 31 T cell receptor beta chains from one sample, sequenced in a study of vaccination and CD4 T cells after COVID-19. These receptors' antigens are unknown. Sequence data for DNA of cultured CD4+ T cells were generated by the Oncomine TCR Beta short-read assay. TCRdb re-called the PCR reads through MiXCR, storing one row per CDR3 protein. The sample includes more than 15,000 distinct CDR3 sequences, 54% seen only once; the top ten take around 21%. Treatment noted: approximately 10-day PBMC culture with coronavirus spike peptide pools or control peptides (ViraFEST assay). Sequencing used CD4+ T cells from blood, cultured in vitro, obtained before SARS-CoV-2 vaccination. The receptors originated from a human donor who had recovered from COVID-19.

J is TRBJ2-2 and V is TRBV27; D gene unclear. CDR1 and CDR2 (germline): MNHEY, SMNVEV (reference sequence). Trimming pared 5 bases from V and 6 bases from J, leaving 13 bases between. The CDR3 runs 14 residues. The CDR3, as DNA: TGTGCCAGCAGTACAATCCGTCTTCCCGGGGAGCTGTTTTTT. Protein: CASSTIRLPGELFF.

The V and J genes are TRBV5-6 and TRBJ1-5, with D unclear. The length of the CDR3 is 18 residues. The V gene lost 3 bases and the J gene lost 0 bases, with 19 bases spanning the gap. CDR1 and CDR2 (germline): SGHDT, YYEEEE. The CDR3 loop reads CASSSYGSGIYSNQPQHF. The CDR3 coding sequence is TGTGCCAGCAGCTCGTATGGATCGGGGATCTATAGCAATCAGCCCCAGCATTTT.

The chain links TRBV20-1 to TRBJ2-1; TRBD2 matches 14 bases. V gave up 1 base and J gave up 2 bases; unmatched junction bases: 7. In germline, CDR1 is DFQATT, CDR2 SNEGSKA (reference sequence). The CDR3 is 18 amino acids. Here the CDR3 reads CSARGLAGGPRAYNEQFF. CDR3 in DNA: TGCAGTGCTAGAGGACTAGCGGGAGGGCCTAGAGCCTACAATGAGCAGTTCTTC.

This clonotype was observed a single time. This chain joins TRBV20-1 and TRBJ1-3; no definite D call. Trimming cost V 8 bases and J 3 bases, with 14 bases left between them. This CDR3 has 13 residues. Germline V gene sequence: CDR1 DFQATT, CDR2 SNEGSKA (reference sequence). The CDR3 region has the DNA TGCAGTCCCAGGAGTTTGGGTGGAAACACCATATATTTT. Translated: CSPRSLGGNTIYF.

This clonotype was detected only a few times. The rearrangement joins TRBV19 to TRBJ2-1; D unresolved. V lost 4 bases and J lost 4, with 8 bases in between. Per germline, CDR1 LNHDA and CDR2 SQIVND (reference sequence). CDR3 length: 13 residues. The CDR3 sequence: CASSRGSYNEQFF. The CDR3 DNA reads as TGTGCCAGTAGTAGAGGATCTTACAATGAGCAGTTCTTC.

This clonotype has only a few counts. The chain links TRBV5-6 to TRBJ2-5; possible D gene TRBD2, 6 bases. V lost 2 bases and J 4 bases, leaving 9 bases between the germline ends. This CDR3 has 13 residues. Germline values: CDR1 SGHDT, CDR2 YYEEEE. CDR3 coding DNA: TGTGCCAGCAGCTTAAGGGGAGGAGAGACCCAGTACTTC. This sequence encodes CASSLRGGETQYF.

The V and J genes are TRBV20-1 and TRBJ2-7; D is perhaps TRBD1 (5 bases). Per the germline V gene, CDR1 is DFQATT and CDR2 is SNEGSKA (reference sequence). The CDR3 totals 16 residues. With 0 bases removed from V and 3 bases from J, the gap between germline ends came to 18 bases. This chain's CDR3 is CSARDFVGDRNYEQYF. Here the CDR3 DNA reads TGCAGTGCTAGAGATTTTGTAGGCGACAGAAACTACGAGCAGTACTTC.

This clonotype came up a few times. V and J are TRBV15 and TRBJ2-5; no definite D call. This CDR3 region has 13 residues. V was trimmed by 1 base and J by 5 bases, leaving 8 bases between them. Per germline, CDR1 LNHNV and CDR2 YYDKDF (reference sequence). The CDR3 coding sequence is TGTGCCACCAGCAGAGGTTATAGGGAGACCCAGTACTTC. Its protein is CATSRGYRETQYF. Supplemented by reference TRBV15 and TRBJ2-5, the full variable domain reads DAMVIQNPRYQVTQFGKPVTLSCSQTLNHNVMYWYQQKSSQAPKLLFHYYDKDFNNEADTPDNFQSRRPNTSFCFLDIRSPGLGDTAMYLCATSRGYRETQYFGPGTRLLVL.

This clonotype has just a few counts. This sequence joins TRBV6-1 and TRBJ2-3, with D possibly matching TRBD2 (5 bases). The CDR3 sequence is 14 residues long. Germline V gene lookup returns CDR1 MNHNS and CDR2 SASEGT. V lost 4 bases and J 0 bases, leaving 8 bases between the germline ends. For the CDR3, the DNA is TGTGCCAGCAGTGGGCTAGCTAGCACAGATACGCAGTATTTT. This codes for CASSGLASTDTQYF.

This clonotype has only a few counts. The V call is TRBV2, the J call TRBJ1-1; possibly TRBD1 for D (5 bases). The CDR3 runs 15 residues. Per the germline V gene, CDR1 is SNHLY and CDR2 is FYNNEI. V dropped 5 bases and J dropped 2 bases, with 15 bases sitting between them. CDR3 amino acids: CASSPLAGGNTEAFF. The CDR3 DNA sequence: TGTGCCAGCAGTCCCTTGGCCGGGGGAAACACTGAAGCTTTCTTT.

This clonotype has only a few counts. This chain joins TRBV7-9 and TRBJ2-3, with D maybe TRBD2 (7 bases). The CDR3 is 15 residues long. Germline V gene data show CDR1 as SEHNR and CDR2 as FQNEAQ (reference sequence). Deletions cut 10 bases from V and 0 bases from J, with 17 bases between. Here the CDR3 reads CAIEGSGTSTDTQYF. The CDR3 DNA reads as TGTGCCATCGAGGGGAGCGGGACAAGCACAGATACGCAGTATTTT.

V is TRBV15 and J is TRBJ2-3; 14 bases match TRBD2. After removal of 3 bases from V and 4 bases from J, the junction contained 6 bases not matched to a gene. CDR1 LNHNV and CDR2 YYDKDF come from the germline V gene (reference sequence). This CDR3 contains 17 residues. The CDR3 DNA is TGTGCCACCAGCAGGGAACCGGGACTAGCGGGAGCAGATACGCAGTATTTT. This translates into CATSREPGLAGADTQYF.

The chain combines TRBV15 with TRBJ2-2; D may be TRBD2 (5 bases). CDR3 length: 15 amino acids. The germline V gene encodes CDR1 LNHNV and CDR2 YYDKDF (reference sequence). V lost 1 base and J 0 bases, leaving 6 bases between the germline ends. The CDR3 protein is CATSRAGTNTGELFF. The DNA of the CDR3 is TGTGCCACCAGCAGAGCGGGGACGAACACCGGGGAGCTGTTTTTT.

In this sample, this clonotype turned up once. The V and J genes are TRBV7-9 and TRBJ1-2; D is perhaps TRBD1 (5 bases). CDR3 size: 13 residues. Germline V lookup: CDR1 SEHNR, CDR2 FQNEAQ (reference sequence). V lost 4 bases, J lost 8 bases, and 14 bases lay in between. CDR3 in amino acids: CASSWGRDQGYTF. CDR3 in DNA: TGTGCCAGCAGCTGGGGACGGGATCAAGGCTACACCTTC.

The rearrangement uses TRBV6-1 and TRBJ2-2, with D possibly TRBD2 on 7 matching bases. The CDR3 is 13 residues long. Germline V gene sequence: CDR1 MNHNS, CDR2 SASEGT. Trimming pared 7 bases from V and 6 bases from J, leaving 12 bases between. CDR3 protein: CASNGGLAGELFF. As DNA, the CDR3 is TGTGCCAGCAACGGGGGGCTTGCCGGGGAGCTGTTTTTT.

The V and J genes are TRBV20-1 and TRBJ1-5; D gene ambiguous. The CDR3 is 12 residues long. Germline CDR1 DFQATT, CDR2 SNEGSKA (reference sequence). The V end was cut by 1 base, the J end by 12 bases, with 13 bases between. The CDR3 DNA reads as TGCAGTGCTAGAGGGGCCGACCGAGGCCAGCATTTT. Protein product: CSARGADRGQHF.

This clonotype was detected once. The J gene is TRBJ2-2, the V gene TRBV4-3; 7 bases agree with TRBD2. The CDR3 contains 16 residues. Germline-derived CDR1 and CDR2 are LGHNA and YSLEER. V was pared by 5 bases and J by 4 bases, with 10 bases of the junction left unmatched. In DNA form, the CDR3 reads TGCGCCAGCAGCGGGGACCGGGACTATTTCACCGGGGAGCTGTTTTTT. Its translation: CASSGDRDYFTGELFF.

This chain connects TRBV24-1 to TRBJ1-6; D is perhaps TRBD1 (5 bases). V was shortened by 9 bases and J by 5 bases, with 10 bases between the two germline ends. The CDR3 runs 13 residues. Germline assignment: CDR1 KGHDR and CDR2 SFDVKD. The CDR3 spells CATSRAHNSPLHF. Written as DNA, the CDR3 is TGTGCCACCTCCAGGGCTCATAATTCACCCCTCCACTTT.

The chain links TRBV29-1 to TRBJ2-3, with a tentative D call TRBD2 (5 bases). With 4 bases removed from V and 1 base from J, the gap between germline ends came to 12 bases. The length of the CDR3 is 14 residues. Germline V gene sequence: CDR1 SQVTM, CDR2 ANQGSEA. The CDR3 protein is CSVVASFGTDTQYF. Here the CDR3 DNA reads TGCAGCGTTGTCGCTAGCTTCGGCACAGATACGCAGTATTTT.

The chain employs TRBV20-1 and TRBJ2-1; a possible D gene is TRBD2 (5 bases). The CDR3 extends over 13 amino acids. Germline CDR1 and CDR2: DFQATT and SNEGSKA (reference sequence). Trimming removed 4 bases from V and 0 bases from J, with 7 bases in between. The CDR3 loop reads CSAIRDSYNEQFF. CDR3 bases: TGCAGTGCTATCCGGGACTCCTACAATGAGCAGTTCTTC.

This clonotype was seen a few times. CDR3: CAWSGGAMNTEAFF. DNA of the CDR3: TGTGCCTGGAGTGGGGGAGCCATGAACACTGAAGCTTTCTTT. The V gene is TRBV30, the J gene TRBJ1-1; D is uncertain. CDR3 length equals 14 residues. Germline V lookup: CDR1 GTSNPN, CDR2 SVGIG (reference sequence). V gave up 1 base and J gave up 0 bases, with 9 bases separating them.

The chain joins TRBV7-2 to TRBJ2-7; D could derive from TRBD1 or TRBD2 (5 bases each). Trimming cost V 4 bases and J 12 bases, with 22 bases left between them. This CDR3 has 14 residues. From germline, CDR1 is SGHTA and CDR2 FQGNSA. CDR3 DNA: TGTGCCAGCAGCTCCGGGACGGCCAGTACGCGGTTGTACTTC. This codes for CASSSGTASTRLYF.

The gene calls are TRBV4-2 and TRBJ1-4; D ambiguous. V was trimmed by 3 bases and J by 0 bases, leaving 17 bases between them. There are 18 residues in the CDR3. CDR1 is LGHNA, CDR2 YNFKEQ, per germline. CDR3 coding DNA: TGTGCCAGCAGCCATTGGGGTGTGATGGGGACAACTAATGAAAAACTGTTTTTT. Amino acid sequence: CASSHWGVMGTTNEKLFF.

V gene TRBV7-3 combines with J gene TRBJ2-1; 7 nucleotides align to TRBD2. V was clipped by 4 bases and J by 11 bases; unmatched bases: 5. The CDR3 runs to 12 residues. Germline V gene data show CDR1 as SGHTA and CDR2 as FQGTGA. CDR3 DNA: TGTGCCAGCAGCTACACCGGGACTAAGCAGTTCTTC. This sequence encodes CASSYTGTKQFF.

A note on this clonotype: Lacking the conserved final phenylalanine or tryptophan, this CDR3 likely reflects a read error. The V call is TRBV12-3 or TRBV12-4, the J call TRBJ2-7, with D tentatively TRBD2 (5 bases). This CDR3 is built from 14 residues. V lost 6 bases to trimming and J lost 6 bases, with 18 bases between them. DNA for the CDR3: TGTGCCAGCAGATCCGCCGGGCGCGAGGGCGAGCAGTACCTC. It encodes CASRSAGREGEQYL.

This clonotype appeared a single time. This chain uses TRBV27 with TRBJ1-5; possibly TRBD1 for D (5 bases). V shed 3 bases and J shed 2 bases, with 8 bases lying between them. The CDR3 extends over 14 amino acids. Germline V CDR1 and CDR2: MNHEY, SMNVEV (reference sequence). The CDR3 nucleotides are TGTGCCAGCAGTTTTTCGACAGGCAATCAGCCCCAGCATTTT. Translating it yields CASSFSTGNQPQHF.

The chain couples TRBV30 to TRBJ2-7, with 7 bases identical to TRBD1. Germline assignment: CDR1 GTSNPN and CDR2 SVGIG (reference sequence). After removal of 8 bases from V and 2 bases from J, the junction contained 9 bases not matched to a gene. The CDR3 totals 13 residues. Here the CDR3 DNA reads TGTGCCAGCTCGCAGGGGGTAACCTACGAGCAGTACTTC. As protein: CASSQGVTYEQYF. The entire variable domain, with the rest obtained from reference TRBV30 and TRBJ2-7, is as follows: SQTIHQWPATLVQPVGSPLSLECTVEGTSNPNLYWYRQAAGRGLQLLFYSVGIGQISSEVPQNLSASRPQDRQFILSSKKLLLSDSGFYLCASSQGVTYEQYFGPGTRLTVT.

In this sample, this clonotype is medium-sized (0.01 to 0.1%). V usage is TRBV20-1 and J usage is TRBJ2-5; TRBD2 matches at 8 bases. This CDR3 comprises 13 residues. After removal of 5 bases from V and 5 bases from J, the junction contained 7 bases not matched to a gene. Germline CDR1 is DFQATT and CDR2 is SNEGSKA (reference sequence). CDR3 DNA: TGCAGTGCTCCCGGACTAGCAGGCGAGACCCAGTACTTC. It is translated as CSAPGLAGETQYF.

The gene calls are TRBV6-2 or TRBV6-3 and TRBJ2-1; tentatively, D is TRBD1 or TRBD2 (7 bases each). The CDR3 spans 16 residues. The V gene's germline CDR1 is MNHEY and CDR2 SVGEGT. Trimming removed 6 bases at V and 7 bases at J, with 22 bases between. CDR3 residues: CASRPARGGGANEQFF. The CDR3 DNA reads as TGTGCCAGCAGACCCGCCAGGGGGGGCGGCGCAAATGAGCAGTTCTTC.

This chain links TRBV7-2 with TRBJ2-2, with 7 bases aligning to TRBD2. The CDR3 is 14 amino acids. Germline V gene sequence: CDR1 SGHTA, CDR2 FQGNSA. Losses at the gene ends were 1 base for V and 7 bases for J; bases not matched to a gene: 3. The CDR3 DNA follows: TGTGCCAGCAGCTTAGGACTAGCAGTCGGGGAGCTGTTTTTT. Translating gives CASSLGLAVGELFF.

V and J are TRBV29-1 and TRBJ2-1; 11 bases are shared with TRBD2. CDR1 SQVTM and CDR2 ANQGSEA come from the germline V gene. This CDR3 has 14 residues. V lost 5 bases, J lost 9 bases, and 9 bases stayed unmatched. The CDR3 DNA reads as TGCAGCGTTTCCGAGACTAGCGGGAAAGTTGAGCAGTTCTTC. Translating gives CSVSETSGKVEQFF.